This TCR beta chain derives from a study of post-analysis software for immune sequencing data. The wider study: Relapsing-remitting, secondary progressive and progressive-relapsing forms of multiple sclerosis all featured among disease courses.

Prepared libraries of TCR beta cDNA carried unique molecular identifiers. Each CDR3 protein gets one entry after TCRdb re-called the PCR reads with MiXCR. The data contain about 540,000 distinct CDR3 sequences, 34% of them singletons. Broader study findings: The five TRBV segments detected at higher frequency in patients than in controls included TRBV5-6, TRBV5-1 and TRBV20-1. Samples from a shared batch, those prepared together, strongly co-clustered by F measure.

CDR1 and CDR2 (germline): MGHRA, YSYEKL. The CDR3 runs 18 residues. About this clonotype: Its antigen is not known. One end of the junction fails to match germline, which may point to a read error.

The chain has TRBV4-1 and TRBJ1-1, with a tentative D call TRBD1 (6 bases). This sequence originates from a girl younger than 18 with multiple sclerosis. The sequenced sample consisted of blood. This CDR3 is CASSPILSGGGWNTKAFF. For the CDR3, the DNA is TGCGCCAGCAGCCCCATATTGTCCGGGGGCGGTTGGAACACTAAAGCTTTCTTT.